The 11 T cell receptor beta chains listed next were all sequenced from one sample in a study of CD8 T cells in Susac syndrome (dated by TCRdb to 2018 to 2020). The library was made by the immunoSEQ multiplex PCR assay. RNA was extracted using the RNeasy kit, and roughly 0.5 to 1 microgram was reverse transcribed with random hexamers. TCRdb redid the processing of the public reads, applying fastp at Q25 and MiXCR, and retained in-frame beta chains. CDR3 protein duplicates are merged, each entry listing the most common genes and DNA. The sample table records around 190,000 distinct CDR3 sequences; 95% of these occur just once. Of the sample, 0.1% falls within the top ten clones. Sequenced material: CD4+ T cells from PBMCs. These receptors were taken from a human donor in good health.

CDR3 bases: TGTGCCAGCAGTTCCCTCAGACAGGGGAAGGGGGAAGCTTTCTTT. Translated, it gives CASSSLRQGKGEAFF. The genes are TRBV6-2 or TRBV6-3 and TRBJ1-1; 8 nucleotides align to TRBD1. Per the germline V gene, CDR1 is MNHEY and CDR2 is SVGEGT. Losses at the gene ends were 4 bases for V and 8 bases for J; bases not matched to a gene: 12. The CDR3 is 15 amino acids.

The CDR3 protein is CASSIPGQSSYEQYF. The CDR3 DNA reads TGTGCCAGCTCAATACCGGGACAGTCATCCTACGAGCAGTACTTC. The chain couples TRBV18 to TRBJ2-7; TRBD1 matches at 7 bases. The CDR3 spans 15 residues. With V trimmed by 5 bases and J by 1 base, 8 bases remained unmatched. Germline V gives CDR1 KGHSH, CDR2 LQKENI.

The chain uses TRBV30 and TRBJ2-1; no firm D call. This CDR3 is built from 14 residues. The V end lost 5 bases, the J end lost 0 bases, and 11 bases lay between the germline ends. CDR1 GTSNPN and CDR2 SVGIG come from the germline V gene (reference sequence). As DNA, the CDR3 is TGTGCCTGGGTGGGCTCGTCCTCCTACAATGAGCAGTTCTTC. Protein product: CAWVGSSSYNEQFF. The full variable domain, with the rest looked up from reference TRBV30 and TRBJ2-1, is SQTIHQWPATLVQPVGSPLSLECTVEGTSNPNLYWYRQAAGRGLQLLFYSVGIGQISSEVPQNLSASRPQDRQFILSSKKLLLSDSGFYLCAWVGSSSYNEQFFGPGTRLTVL.

The chain recombines TRBV3-1 with TRBJ1-2, with TRBD1 as a possible D gene (5 bases). The CDR3 sequence is 13 residues long. CDR1 is LGHDT and CDR2 is YNNKEL in the germline V gene (reference sequence). V shed 4 bases and J shed 7 bases, with 13 bases lying between them. In nucleotides, the CDR3 is TGTGCCAGCAGCCCCGGGACGGTCGCTGGCTACACCTTC. As protein: CASSPGTVAGYTF. The variable domain in full, completed from reference TRBV3-1 and TRBJ1-2, reads DTAVSQTPKYLVTQMGNDKSIKCEQNLGHDTMYWYKQDSKKFLKIMFSYNNKELIINETVPNRFSPKSPDKAHLNLHINSLELGDSAVYFCASSPGTVAGYTFGSGTRLTVV.

DNA of the CDR3: TGCAGTGCTACCAGAGTGGTCCCCCGCGGAGAGACCCAGTACTTC. Residues: CSATRVVPRGETQYF. The rearrangement uses TRBV20-1 and TRBJ2-5, with D hard to call. Trimming removed 4 bases at V and 4 bases at J, with 19 bases between. Germline CDR1 and CDR2: DFQATT and SNEGSKA (reference sequence). The CDR3 sequence is 15 residues long.

This clonotype was recorded once. This chain links TRBV4-1 with TRBJ2-7, with 7 nucleotides matching TRBD2. The germline gives CDR1 MGHRA, CDR2 YSYEKL. The CDR3 length is 16 residues. The V and J ends lost 3 bases and 6 bases, in that order; junction bases with no gene match: 14. For the CDR3, the DNA is TGCGCCAGCAGCCAGCTCCCCGGGGGAGGGTCCGCCGAGCAGTACTTC. As protein: CASSQLPGGGSAEQYF.

The rearrangement uses TRBV19 and TRBJ1-5, with D unclear. This CDR3 contains 16 residues. Germline CDR1 reads LNHDA; CDR2 reads SQIVND (reference sequence). With 0 bases removed from V and 2 bases from J, the gap between germline ends came to 11 bases. In DNA form, the CDR3 reads TGTGCCAGTAGTATAGATGGGGTAATGGGCAATCAGCCCCAGCATTTT. Translated, it gives CASSIDGVMGNQPQHF. Full variable domain (missing parts from reference TRBV19 and TRBJ1-5): DGGITQSPKYLFRKEGQNVTLSCEQNLNHDAMYWYRQDPGQGLRLIYYSQIVNDFQKGDIAEGYSVSREKKESFPLTVTSAQKNPTAFYLCASSIDGVMGNQPQHFGDGTRLSIL.

The chain uses TRBV25-1 and TRBJ1-1; no clear D gene. The V end lost 4 bases, the J end lost 0 bases, and 12 bases lay between the germline ends. CDR3 length equals 15 residues. Germline V gene lookup returns CDR1 MGHDK and CDR2 SYGVNS. CDR3 coding DNA: TGTGCCAGCAGTGCCGTTCTACCAATGAACACTGAAGCTTTCTTT. Residues: CASSAVLPMNTEAFF.

The chain combines TRBV29-1 with TRBJ1-5, with 9 bases lining up with TRBD1. The length of the CDR3 is 14 residues. CDR1 and CDR2 from the germline V gene are SQVTM and ANQGSEA. J was trimmed by 5 bases and V by 8 bases; bases with no gene match: 10. The CDR3 DNA reads TGCAGCACCGGGACAGGGAGGGAGGATCAGCCCCAGCATTTT. It yields the protein CSTGTGREDQPQHF.

This sequence joins TRBV7-2 and TRBJ2-5; D is uncertain. The V end lost 1 base, the J end lost 5 bases, and 11 bases lay between the germline ends. The CDR3 runs to 14 residues. Looked up from germline, CDR1 is SGHTA and CDR2 is FQGNSA. The CDR3 nucleotides are TGTGCCAGCAGCTTAGGGACCCTGCCGGAGACCCAGTACTTC. Residues: CASSLGTLPETQYF.

In its sample, this clonotype was seen once. The chain carries TRBV9 and TRBJ2-2; 7 bases line up with TRBD2. The CDR3 covers 16 residues. In germline, CDR1 is SGDLS, CDR2 YYNGEE. After removal of 0 bases from V and 7 bases from J, the junction contained 9 bases not matched to a gene. The chain's CDR3 is CASSVAPPWEGGELFF. The CDR3 DNA is TGTGCCAGCAGCGTAGCCCCCCCTTGGGAGGGCGGGGAGCTGTTTTTT.